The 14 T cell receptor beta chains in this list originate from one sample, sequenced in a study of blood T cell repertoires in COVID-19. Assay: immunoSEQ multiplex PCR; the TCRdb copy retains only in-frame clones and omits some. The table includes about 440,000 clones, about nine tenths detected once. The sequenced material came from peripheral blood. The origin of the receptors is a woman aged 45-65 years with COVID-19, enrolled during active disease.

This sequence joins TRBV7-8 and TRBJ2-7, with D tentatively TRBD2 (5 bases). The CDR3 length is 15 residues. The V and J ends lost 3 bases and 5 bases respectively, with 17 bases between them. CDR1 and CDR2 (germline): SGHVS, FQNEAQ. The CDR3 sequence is CASSFSGPGSHEQYF. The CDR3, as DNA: TGTGCCAGCAGCTTTTCGGGCCCGGGATCGCACGAGCAGTACTTC.

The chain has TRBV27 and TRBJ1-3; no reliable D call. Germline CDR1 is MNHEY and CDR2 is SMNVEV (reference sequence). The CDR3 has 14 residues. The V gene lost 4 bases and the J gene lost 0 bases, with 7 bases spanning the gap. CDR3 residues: CASSSWSSGNTIYF. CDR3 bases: TGTGCCAGCAGTTCGTGGAGCTCTGGAAACACCATATATTTT.

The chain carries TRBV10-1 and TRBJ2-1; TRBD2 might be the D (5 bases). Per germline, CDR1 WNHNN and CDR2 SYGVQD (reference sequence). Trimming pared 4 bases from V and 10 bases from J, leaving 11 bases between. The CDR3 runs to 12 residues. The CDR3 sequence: CASSAGSGEQFF. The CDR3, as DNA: TGCGCCAGCAGTGCGGGGAGCGGCGAGCAGTTCTTC.

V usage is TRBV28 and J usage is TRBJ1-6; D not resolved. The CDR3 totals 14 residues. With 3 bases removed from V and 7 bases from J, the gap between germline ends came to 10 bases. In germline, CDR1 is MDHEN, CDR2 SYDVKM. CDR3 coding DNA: TGTGCCAGCAGTTTGAATAGCTTCAATTCACCCCTCCACTTT. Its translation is CASSLNSFNSPLHF.

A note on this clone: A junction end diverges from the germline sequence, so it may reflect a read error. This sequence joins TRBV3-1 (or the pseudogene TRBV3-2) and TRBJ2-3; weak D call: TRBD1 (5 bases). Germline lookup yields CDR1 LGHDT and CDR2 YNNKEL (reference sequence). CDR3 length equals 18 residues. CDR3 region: CATPPSLADRYALISLVF. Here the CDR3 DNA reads TGTGCCACCCCCCCCTCTTTAGCCGACAGATACGCGCTGATTTCCTTAGTCTTT.

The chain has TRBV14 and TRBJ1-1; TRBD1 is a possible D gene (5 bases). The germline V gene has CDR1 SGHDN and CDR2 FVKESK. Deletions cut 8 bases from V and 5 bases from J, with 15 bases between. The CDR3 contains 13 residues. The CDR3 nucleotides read TGTGCCAGCTCTTCGGGGGTGGGAACTGAAGCTTTCTTT. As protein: CASSSGVGTEAFF.

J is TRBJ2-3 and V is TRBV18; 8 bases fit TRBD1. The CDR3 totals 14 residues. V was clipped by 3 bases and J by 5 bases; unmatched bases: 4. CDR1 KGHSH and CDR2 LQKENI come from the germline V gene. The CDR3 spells CASSPTGVRDTQYF. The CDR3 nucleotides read TGTGCCAGCTCACCGACAGGGGTGCGAGATACGCAGTATTTT.

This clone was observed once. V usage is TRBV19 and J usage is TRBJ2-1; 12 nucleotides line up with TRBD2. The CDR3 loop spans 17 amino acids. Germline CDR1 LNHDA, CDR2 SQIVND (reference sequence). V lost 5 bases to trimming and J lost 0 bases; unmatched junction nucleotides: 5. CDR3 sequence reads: CASSRTSGVSSYNEQFF. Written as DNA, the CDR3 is TGTGCCAGTAGTCGGACTAGCGGGGTCAGCTCCTACAATGAGCAGTTCTTC.

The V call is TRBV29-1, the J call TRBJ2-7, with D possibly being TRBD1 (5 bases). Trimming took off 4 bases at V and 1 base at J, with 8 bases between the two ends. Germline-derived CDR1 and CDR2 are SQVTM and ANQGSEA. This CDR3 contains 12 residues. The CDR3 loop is CSVARVSYEQYF. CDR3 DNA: TGCAGCGTTGCCAGGGTTTCCTACGAGCAGTACTTC.

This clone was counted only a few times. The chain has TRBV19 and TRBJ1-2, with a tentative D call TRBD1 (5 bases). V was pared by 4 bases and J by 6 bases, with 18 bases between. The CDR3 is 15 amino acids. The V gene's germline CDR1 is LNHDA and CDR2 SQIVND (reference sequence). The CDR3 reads CASSTPTDFWDGYTF. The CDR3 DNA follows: TGTGCCAGTAGTACCCCGACAGATTTCTGGGATGGCTACACCTTC. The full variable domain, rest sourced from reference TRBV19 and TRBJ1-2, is DGGITQSPKYLFRKEGQNVTLSCEQNLNHDAMYWYRQDPGQGLRLIYYSQIVNDFQKGDIAEGYSVSREKKESFPLTVTSAQKNPTAFYLCASSTPTDFWDGYTFGSGTRLTVV.

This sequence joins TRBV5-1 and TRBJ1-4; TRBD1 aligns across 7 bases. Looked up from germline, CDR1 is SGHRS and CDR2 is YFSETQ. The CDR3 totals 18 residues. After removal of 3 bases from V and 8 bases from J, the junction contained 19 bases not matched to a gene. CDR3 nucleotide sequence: TGCGCCAGCAGCTCAGAACAGCAACAGGGGCCCTTATTCGAAAAACTGTTTTTT. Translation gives CASSSEQQQGPLFEKLFF.

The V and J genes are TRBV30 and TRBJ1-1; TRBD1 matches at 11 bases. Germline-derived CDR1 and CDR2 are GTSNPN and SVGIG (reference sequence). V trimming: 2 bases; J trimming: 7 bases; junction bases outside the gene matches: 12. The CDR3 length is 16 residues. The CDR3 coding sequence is TGTGCCTGGAGTAAGGGGACAGGGGGTTATAGGGGTGAAGCTTTCTTT. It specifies CAWSKGTGGYRGEAFF.

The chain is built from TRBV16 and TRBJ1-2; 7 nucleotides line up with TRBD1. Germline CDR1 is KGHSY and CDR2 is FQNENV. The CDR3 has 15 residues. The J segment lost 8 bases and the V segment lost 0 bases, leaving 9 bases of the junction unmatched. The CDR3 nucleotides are TGTGCCAGCAGCCAATCCGCCGGGACAGTTGGCGGCTACACCTTC. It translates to CASSQSAGTVGGYTF.

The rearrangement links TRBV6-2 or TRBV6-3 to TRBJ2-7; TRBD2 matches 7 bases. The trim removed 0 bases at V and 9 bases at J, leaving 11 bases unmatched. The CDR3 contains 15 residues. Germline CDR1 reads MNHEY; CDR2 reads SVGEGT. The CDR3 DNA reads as TGTGCCAGCAGTTACTCAGGGGTAGCGGGCTTCGGGCAGTACTTC. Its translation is CASSYSGVAGFGQYF.